This T cell receptor beta chain was recorded in a study of T cell repertoires in cytomegalovirus infection. About the study: CMV infection plus the matching HLA type was flagged by public TCR beta signatures. General observations from the study: The ex vivo response showed dominance by HLA-C-restricted CMV-specific TCR beta clonotypes. People with CMV and the relevant HLA were identified by cumulative public TCR beta family frequency.

This clonotype turned up a few times. Its antigen remains unknown. The CDR3 loop spans 13 amino acids. V was pared by 5 bases and J by 8 bases, with 14 bases between. Germline V CDR1 and CDR2: SGHTA, FQGNSA. One entry per CDR3 protein, called by TCRdb with MiXCR from the reads. This sample has about 350,000 distinct CDR3 sequences, with about 35% found just once. The sample consisted of cultured PBMCs, taken from culture after CMV antigen stimulation. The J gene is TRBJ2-3, the V gene TRBV7-2; D possibly matches TRBD1 or TRBD2 (5 bases each). This receptor was identified in a human donor in good health (CMV status not recorded). Some clones in this sample may be carry-over from other donors' samples. The CDR3 reads CASSPRGEGTQYF. CDR3 coding DNA: TGTGCCAGCAGCCCCCGGGGCGAAGGTACGCAGTATTTT.